The source of this T cell receptor (beta chain) is a study of cytomegalovirus exposure and HLA in healthy donors (dated 2017 in TCRdb). With regard to the full study: An earlier analysis of 587 of the donors reported more than 250 Gb of sequence data and 117 million unique TCR beta sequences from some 180 million T cells. An early release that covered around 590 HLA-typed donors contained about 300 gigabases of sequencing data and 75 million to 100 million unique TCR sequences. Of the 300 to 500 genotyped donors, 65% to 90% were placed in the genetic ancestry cluster associated with self-reported Caucasian donors. The study aimed to test whether signatures of past pathogen exposure could be identified by cataloging public T cell receptors. The study profiled the T cell repertoires of more than 500 subjects by immunosequencing and related them to cytomegalovirus serostatus. In addition to the first cohort of several hundred subjects, a separate validation cohort of around 110 different subjects was used. To predict cytomegalovirus infection status, the study combined high-throughput TCR immunosequencing, statistical association of individual TCRs with disease status, and machine learning. In a later analysis, previously published TCR beta repertoires from fewer than 750 donors were re-analyzed and high-resolution HLA genotyping was added so that TCR occurrence patterns could be studied. Rather than drawing on any new phenotypic data, the later analysis identified candidate immune exposures from TCR beta sequences and the way those sequences occurred across donors. In an earlier analysis of more than 550 of the donors, high-throughput TCR beta sequencing was used to judge whether each TCR beta V gene segment behaved as functional or pseudogenic. Donor age, sex, ethnicity and CMV serostatus were compiled together with the repertoire data. In a later genetic analysis, genome-wide SNP genotypes for 398 of the 666 donors were used, and that subset was treated as a discovery cohort. Every discovery cohort repertoire had been produced on one sequencing platform. HLA typing included class I and class II loci at four-digit resolution. Typing coverage differed by locus: A, B, C, DRB1 and DQB1 were typed in roughly 629-630 donors, DQA1 in 500 to 550, DPA1 in around 580, and DPB1 in around 490. Four or five DR-DQ haplotypes were handled as single units for association and clustering because linkage in the cohort was strong. Across approximately 420 genotyped donors of the cohort, an average of roughly 230,000 unique TCR beta nucleotide sequences per donor were sequenced, and roughly a sixth of those sequences were non-productive.

V gives up 1 base and J gives up 11 bases, and the segment between their germline ends measures 18 bases. Based on the germline V gene, the CDR1 and CDR2 sequences are MNHNS and SASEGT. Spanning cysteine to phenylalanine, the CDR3 consists of 15 amino acids. Left in the record is the CDR3 DNA by itself, 45 bases read in frame from the first base. The protocol used for the library was the immunoSEQ multiplex PCR assay. For the multiplex PCR, a mixture combining 60 forward primers for TCR Vbeta segments and 13 reverse primers for TCR Jbeta segments was used. A multiplex PCR assay on genomic DNA amplified the CDR3 region of rearranged TCR beta genes. The Illumina HiSeq System was used to sequence the amplified TCR beta libraries as 87-base-pair reads. Processing in the source paper ran as follows. A later analysis tallied about 77 million unique TCR beta chains across the 666 repertoires, and some 12 million of those chains were shared by two or more donors. Raw reads were error-corrected and collapsed into unique sequences by a nearest-neighbor algorithm in which closely related sequences were merged to remove PCR and sequencing errors. Alignment of CDR3 sequences to IMGT reference sequences was used to assign V, D and J gene segments. For a sequence to be retained, a match of at least six nucleotides to both a V gene segment and a J gene segment was required. Rearrangements were called productive when the CDR3 lacked stop codons and stayed in frame with V and J; all others were non-productive. Following IMGT convention, CDR3 was defined as the stretch from the second conserved V-encoded cysteine up to the conserved J-encoded phenylalanine. The earlier analysis of roughly 590 of the donors excluded any sequence lacking an unambiguous match to a single V gene segment. In an earlier analysis of approximately 560 of the donors, a V segment was called functional when productive rearrangements were above 56.7%, and segregating when the standard deviation between donors exceeded 5%. To diagnose cytomegalovirus status from the catalog of TCR beta chain sequences, a statistical classification framework was built. In a later analysis, TCR nucleotide sequences were compared against IMGT/GENE-DB human TR gene sequences so that V and J genes could be assigned. Using the TCRdist pipeline, a later analysis assigned CDR3 sequences along with most-parsimonious VDJ recombination scenarios. In a later analysis, each TCR beta chain was defined by its CDR3 amino acid sequence together with its V-gene family, and reads without a unique V-gene family were excluded. A later analysis removed several hundred highly shared, low-generation-probability nucleotide sequences to deal with suspected cross-contamination and a sequencing artifact. For each public chain, a later analysis derived a clonal expansion index from normalized ranks of inferred template counts within each repertoire. In a later analysis, generation probabilities were computed with a VDJ recombination model fitted to out-of-frame rearrangements, and the resulting probabilities were checked against IGoR. In a later analysis, TCR-TCR, TCR-HLA and TCR-CMV co-occurrence was scored with hypergeometric tests, and a repertoire-size bias correction was applied to TCR pairs. A later analysis estimated false discovery rates by permuting HLA or CMV assignments 20 times. In a later analysis, co-occurring TCRs were grouped using DBSCAN, and TCRdist sequence similarity was added for clustering within HLA-allele-positive subsets. Repertoires with fewer than 30,000 or more than 120,000 public chains were left out of co-occurrence clustering, as were about 5 repertoires with anomalous nucleotide sharing. The immuneACCESS repertoire file appears here via TCRdb, limited to in-frame rearrangements. These files lack a portion of the clones; in checked studies, under half of the deficit traces to unresolved V genes, and the cause of the others is not known. V and J calls and clone size are those listed in that table; D and trimming were worked out from the DNA. Within this sample are 120,000 to 150,000 clones, with roughly 80% of them counted one time only. The ten largest clones capture less than 3.5% of the sample.

The cohort comprised several hundred healthy bone marrow donors. Cohort members were all nominally healthy when sampled, although unrecorded immune exposures were likely present. The donor tested CMV seronegative, placing the donor among the roughly 350 seronegative members of the cohort. A peripheral blood sample was collected from each donor, and TCR beta sequencing was performed on peripheral blood mononuclear cells. Genomic DNA extraction from the blood cell samples was performed with the Qiagen DNeasy Blood Extraction Kit. What the work shows at the level of the full study, not this receptor alone: In vitro tests confirmed that a few of the cytomegalovirus-associated TCR beta chains recognize cytomegalovirus antigens. Most TCR sequences were observed very rarely across donors, whereas some public TCRs were present in many individuals. In this cohort, only TCR beta chains were sequenced, and detectable features were limited by the absence of alpha or paired-chain data. A group of highly shared sequence variants was considered likely to be a technical artifact of the sequencing pipeline. Some IMGT-functional V segments, including TRBV6-2 and TRBV6-3, could not be distinguished by the 87-base-pair reads and were therefore excluded. Because HLA typing was unavailable for some donors at each locus, only the typed subset was used in association tests. Correlated functional status among segregating V segments might be attributable to linkage disequilibrium, but an unknown experimental factor could not be ruled out. According to a later genetic analysis, donors in an Asian-associated ancestry cluster had fewer N-insertions in productive TCRs than the roughly 660-donor mean. According to a later analysis, most CMV-associated TCR beta chains appeared to be HLA-restricted, and the HLA associations seemed to be driven largely by CMV exposure. For the cohort, immune exposure information was limited to CMV serostatus. An association between a missense DCLRE1C variant and V-gene and J-gene trimming of TCR beta chains was found in a later genetic analysis and replicated in an independent cohort. A further reported finding was that TCR beta sequences accurately predicted the HLA-A and HLA-B alleles for most subjects in the first cohort. A later analysis found that TCR association rates varied across HLA loci, with DRB1 alleles showing the most associated TCRs and HLA-C alleles the fewest. In a later analysis, HLA-associated TCR beta chains showed more clonal expansion and lower generation probabilities than non-associated chains that were equally common. In an earlier analysis of 587 of the donors, most TCR beta V segments were observed in productive rearrangements about 90% or about 30% of the time, broadly matching IMGT annotations. The presence/absence analyses assumed that sequencing depth was roughly uniform across donors, and that assumption may not be true. Assigning TCR associations to individual alleles was difficult when HLA alleles, especially DR and DQ, strongly co-occurred. A later analysis associated about 17,000 TCR beta sequences with specific HLA alleles at a false discovery rate of 0.05. According to a later analysis, parvovirus B19, influenza, CMV and Epstein-Barr virus appeared linked to several top co-occurrence clusters. A total of fewer than 200 TCR beta chains were listed by the study as associated with cytomegalovirus. Because counts were too low, some 17 rarely observed V segments, including chromosome 9 orphons, were excluded from the earlier analysis of 500 to 700 of the donors. It was suggested by the authors that the approach could potentially be generalized to other disease states and immunological phenotypes. In both the original and validation cohorts, the classifier was reported to diagnose cytomegalovirus status with high specificity and sensitivity.

Points on this clone: There is no known antigen for this receptor. Per-base quality was not reported, and no clone a single base away is much larger than it.

Rearrangement joined TRBV6-1 to TRBJ1-5; the D gene is possibly TRBD1, with 5 bases matching. The origin of this receptor is a woman in her twenties or thirties in good health and CMV-seronegative. What was sequenced was PBMCs. At the DNA level, the sequence is TGTGCCAGCAGTGAAGTCGGGGGGGGAGGGGAGACCCAGCATTTT. Its coded protein is CASSEVGGGGETQHF.